The 31 T cell receptor beta chains below were found in one sample sequenced in a study of STAT5B mutations in CD4+ large granular lymphocyte leukemia. Only in-frame clones appear in the TCRdb table, and some are missing; sequencing was by immunoSEQ multiplex PCR. The sample carries more than 30,000 clones, around 80% recorded once. Sequencing was performed on CD4+ T cells from blood buffy coats. Receptors originate from a human donor in good health.

J is TRBJ1-1 and V is TRBV7-9; 11 bases line up with TRBD1. Germline V gene sequence: CDR1 SEHNR, CDR2 FQNEAQ (reference sequence). The CDR3 covers 18 residues. Trimming cost V 3 bases and J 5 bases; bases outside gene matches: 14. CDR3 in amino acids: CASSFLRTGGVMWTEAFF. The CDR3 nucleotides are TGTGCCAGCAGCTTCCTTAGGACAGGGGGCGTTATGTGGACTGAAGCTTTCTTT.

As regards this clone: A junction boundary mismatches the germline segment, possibly from a read error. The rearrangement links TRBV5-1 to TRBJ1-2; TRBD1 aligns across 9 bases. In germline, CDR1 is SGHRS, CDR2 YFSETQ. This CDR3 comprises 13 residues. CDR3 DNA: TGCGCCAGCAGCCTGAAGGGGGCGGGACAGGGATTCTTC. Encoded protein: CASSLKGAGQGFF.

This clone was seen a few times. The chain employs TRBV2 and TRBJ2-2, with 9 bases aligning to TRBD2. Unmatched junction bases numbered 9, after V lost 4 bases and J lost 6 bases. There are 16 residues in the CDR3. Looked up from germline, CDR1 is SNHLY and CDR2 is FYNNEI. This CDR3 reads CASSGAGGGAAGELFF. DNA for the CDR3: TGTGCCAGCAGTGGGGCGGGCGGGGGGGCCGCCGGGGAGCTGTTTTTT.

This clone was seen only once. The chain uses TRBV5-1 and TRBJ1-1, with 10 bases fitting TRBD1. Germline assignment: CDR1 SGHRS and CDR2 YFSETQ. J was trimmed by 0 bases and V by 5 bases; bases with no gene match: 10. The CDR3 covers 17 residues. The CDR3 protein is CASREGTGVKVNTEAFF. CDR3 sequence (DNA): TGCGCCAGCAGGGAGGGGACAGGGGTTAAGGTGAACACTGAAGCTTTCTTT.

The chain is built from TRBV7-2 and TRBJ2-5; D may be TRBD2 (5 bases). CDR1 is SGHTA, CDR2 FQGNSA, per germline. V was trimmed by 6 bases and J by 1 base, leaving 12 bases between them. The length of the CDR3 is 14 residues. CDR3 DNA: TGTGCCAGCAGTTTAAACCGGGGCCAAGAGACCCAGTACTTC. This sequence encodes CASSLNRGQETQYF.

The V call is TRBV21-1, the J call TRBJ2-7; the table's D call of TRBD2 was not tested on the DNA. TRBV21-1 is an annotated pseudogene. The CDR3 totals 18 residues. The CDR3 sequence is CASSLSGGRDGTDYEQYF. For the CDR3, the DNA is TGTGCCAGCAGCCTTAGCGGAGGGCGGGATGGGACCGACTACGAGCAGTACTTC.

This sequence joins TRBV5-1 and TRBJ1-4, with D possibly being TRBD1 (5 bases). The CDR3 is 13 amino acids. Germline loops: CDR1 SGHRS, CDR2 YFSETQ. The germline V and J ends were trimmed by 4 bases and 5 bases, with 9 bases remaining between them. The CDR3 spells CASSIGTNEKLFF. CDR3 sequence (DNA): TGCGCCAGCAGCATAGGGACCAATGAAAAACTGTTTTTT.

This rearrangement joins TRBV14 to TRBJ2-5; perhaps TRBD2 as D (6 bases). The germline gives CDR1 SGHDN, CDR2 FVKESK. The CDR3 totals 15 residues. Trimming removed 1 base from V and 1 base from J, with 10 bases in between. The CDR3, as DNA: TGTGCCAGCAGCCAAGGACGGGGGATCCAAGAGACCCAGTACTTC. The encoded protein is CASSQGRGIQETQYF.

The chain carries TRBV2 and TRBJ2-7; 8 positions match TRBD2. The CDR3 is made up of 12 amino acids. Germline V CDR1 and CDR2: SNHLY, FYNNEI. V lost 8 bases, J lost 0 bases, and 0 bases stayed unmatched. CDR3 protein: CASGTSSYEQYF. In nucleotides, the CDR3 is TGTGCCAGCGGGACTAGCTCCTACGAGCAGTACTTC.

This clone came up a few times. The V and J genes are TRBV10-1 and TRBJ1-5, with D possibly matching TRBD1 (5 bases). Germline values: CDR1 WNHNN, CDR2 SYGVQD (reference sequence). CDR3 length equals 16 residues. The V end lost 7 bases, the J end lost 3 bases, and 19 bases lay between the germline ends. CDR3 sequence (DNA): TGCGCCAGCATCGACAGCATAGAGAGAGACAATCAGCCCCAGCATTTT. Its protein is CASIDSIERDNQPQHF.

The J gene is TRBJ2-5, the V gene TRBV5-4, with D maybe TRBD2 (6 bases). Deletions cut 2 bases from V and 1 base from J, with 12 bases between. Germline CDR1 and CDR2: SGHNT and YYREEE (reference sequence). The CDR3 is 15 residues long. The CDR3 nucleotides are TGTGCCAGCAGCTTACAGGACTACCTCCAAGAGACCCAGTACTTC. It translates to CASSLQDYLQETQYF.

CDR3 DNA: TGTGCCAGCAGACGGTACACCGGGGAGCTGTTTTTT. It yields the protein CASRRYTGELFF. The V and J genes are TRBV11-1 and TRBJ2-2; D unclear. Germline V gives CDR1 SGHAT, CDR2 FQDESV (reference sequence). This CDR3 is 12 amino acids long. The ends were cut back, 6 bases at V and 3 bases at J, with 5 bases in the middle. The entire variable domain, with the rest obtained from reference TRBV11-1 and TRBJ2-2, is as follows: EAEVAQSPRYKITEKSQAVAFWCDPISGHATLYWYRQILGQGPELLVQFQDESVVDDSQLPKDRFSAERLKGVDSTLKIQPAELGDSAMYLCASRRYTGELFFGEGSRLTVL.

The rearrangement joins TRBV28 to TRBJ1-5, with TRBD1 as a possible D gene (5 bases). Trimming left V 7 bases short and J 4 bases short, with 11 bases between. The CDR3 length is 13 residues. The germline V gene encodes CDR1 MDHEN and CDR2 SYDVKM. The CDR3 reads CASKSGGNQPQHF. CDR3 DNA sequence: TGTGCCAGCAAGTCCGGGGGGAATCAGCCCCAGCATTTT.

This chain uses TRBV18 with TRBJ1-2, with 7 bases matching TRBD1. V shed 1 base and J 0 bases; nucleotides not matched to a gene: 8. The CDR3 runs 17 residues. The germline V gene encodes CDR1 KGHSH and CDR2 LQKENI. The CDR3 DNA follows: TGTGCCAGCTCACCACAGGGACAGAGACATCCTAACTATGGCTACACCTTC. It specifies CASSPQGQRHPNYGYTF.

V and J are TRBV7-2 and TRBJ2-2; possibly TRBD1 or TRBD2 for D (6 bases each). V was cut by 2 bases and J by 4 bases, with 11 bases left in between. CDR1 SGHTA and CDR2 FQGNSA come from the germline V gene. The length of the CDR3 is 15 residues. The CDR3 coding sequence is TGTGCCAGCAGCTTAAGGGGGGTGATCACCGGGGAGCTGTTTTTT. Translation: CASSLRGVITGELFF.

The rearrangement uses TRBV11-3 and TRBJ1-5; D perhaps matches TRBD1 (6 bases). The CDR3 has 14 amino acids. Germline CDR1 reads SGHNT; CDR2 reads YENEEA. V shed 4 bases and J shed 3 bases, with 10 bases lying between them. This chain's CDR3 is CASSSGAPNQPQHF. The CDR3 nucleotides are TGTGCCAGCAGCTCAGGGGCCCCCAATCAGCCCCAGCATTTT.

Here the CDR3 DNA reads TGTGCCAGCAGGGGCGGGTGGACTGAAGCTTTCTTT. It encodes CASRGGWTEAFF. The chain has TRBV28 and TRBJ1-1; no reliable D call. V was trimmed by 6 bases and J by 5 bases, leaving 10 bases between them. Germline V CDR1 and CDR2: MDHEN, SYDVKM. The CDR3 is 12 amino acids.

This clone has only a few counts. This rearrangement joins TRBV27 to TRBJ2-7, with TRBD2 as a possible D gene (5 bases). The CDR3 extends over 12 amino acids. The germline V and J ends were trimmed by 3 bases and 7 bases, with 10 bases remaining between them. Germline V gene data show CDR1 as MNHEY and CDR2 as SMNVEV (reference sequence). The CDR3 DNA follows: TGTGCCAGCAGTTTGCCCCGAGGGGAGCAGTACTTC. Translation: CASSLPRGEQYF.

This clone has a single count. The rearrangement links TRBV27 to TRBJ2-5; 7 bases agree with TRBD1. With V trimmed by 5 bases and J by 4 bases, 7 bases remained unmatched. The CDR3 totals 14 residues. Germline V gene data show CDR1 as MNHEY and CDR2 as SMNVEV (reference sequence). CDR3 protein: CASSRTGWGETQYF. The CDR3 DNA is TGTGCCAGCAGTCGGACAGGATGGGGAGAGACCCAGTACTTC.

V gene TRBV27 combines with J gene TRBJ2-5, with D tentatively TRBD1 (6 bases). The germline V gene encodes CDR1 MNHEY and CDR2 SMNVEV (reference sequence). Trimming removed 2 bases at V and 7 bases at J, with 20 bases between. The CDR3 loop spans 16 amino acids. The CDR3 reads CASSLKGAGAWGTQYF. The CDR3 DNA reads TGTGCCAGCAGTTTAAAAGGGGCAGGGGCGTGGGGGACCCAGTACTTC.

This clone has a handful of counts. V usage is TRBV2 and J usage is TRBJ1-5, with 9 positions matching TRBD1. The V segment lost 5 bases and the J segment 11 bases; nucleotides outside the gene matches: 10. There are 14 residues in the CDR3. Germline assignment: CDR1 SNHLY and CDR2 FYNNEI. The CDR3 region is CASSWTGAGGSQHF. The CDR3 region has the DNA TGTGCCAGCAGTTGGACAGGGGCAGGCGGATCCCAGCATTTT.

The chain is built from TRBV6-1 and TRBJ2-5; D is uncertain. Germline CDR1 MNHNS, CDR2 SASEGT. V lost 3 bases and J 2 bases, leaving 13 bases between the germline ends. The CDR3 sequence is 15 residues long. The CDR3 is CASSDLTTAQETQYF. The CDR3 bases are TGTGCCAGCAGTGATTTAACAACAGCTCAAGAGACCCAGTACTTC.

CDR3 nucleotide sequence: TGTGCCAGCAGCTTAGGTGAGGGCGGACCCCTCCACTTT. Amino acids: CASSLGEGGPLHF. V and J are TRBV11-1 and TRBJ1-6; the D is unclear. CDR1 is SGHAT, CDR2 FQDESV, per germline (reference sequence). V lost 1 base and J lost 12, with 10 bases in between. The CDR3 loop spans 13 amino acids.

The V and J genes are TRBV5-1 and TRBJ2-7; D might be TRBD1 or TRBD2, each matching 5 bases. V lost 1 base and J lost 4, with 12 bases in between. Germline CDR1 and CDR2: SGHRS and YFSETQ. The CDR3 length is 14 residues. This CDR3 is CASSLTSTGYEQYF. Here the CDR3 DNA reads TGCGCCAGCAGCTTGACTAGTACAGGTTACGAGCAGTACTTC.

This clone was found a few times. The genes are TRBV11-3 and TRBJ2-7; D perhaps matches TRBD1 (6 bases). The CDR3 is 13 residues long. Between the trimmed V and J ends, which lost 5 bases and 6 bases, there was a span of 14 bases. CDR1 is SGHNT and CDR2 is YENEEA in the germline V gene. In DNA form, the CDR3 reads TGTGCCAGCAGCCAAAGCAGGGGCAGCGAGCAGTACTTC. This sequence encodes CASSQSRGSEQYF.

V is TRBV11-3 and J is TRBJ2-3; possibly TRBD1 for D (6 bases). The CDR3 loop spans 14 amino acids. V was cut by 1 base and J by 4 bases, with 9 bases left in between. The germline gives CDR1 SGHNT, CDR2 YENEEA. The CDR3 protein is CASSLGGLADTQYF. The CDR3 nucleotides read TGTGCCAGCAGCTTAGGGGGGCTAGCAGATACGCAGTATTTT.

The table lists this clone with a few counts. The CDR3 spells CAWRDSYNSPLHF. The CDR3 DNA sequence: TGTGCCTGGAGGGACAGCTATAATTCACCCCTCCACTTT. The chain is built from TRBV30 and TRBJ1-6; possible D gene TRBD1, 6 bases. The CDR3 runs 13 residues. Germline CDR1 GTSNPN, CDR2 SVGIG (reference sequence). Trimming shortened V by 3 bases and J by 3 bases, and 6 bases separated the two germline ends.

The chain is built from TRBV10-3 and TRBJ2-3; 7 positions agree with TRBD1. The ends lost 4 bases at V and 2 bases at J; junction bases unmatched: 6. This CDR3 comprises 15 residues. Per germline, CDR1 ENHRY and CDR2 SYGVKD. The CDR3 loop reads CAISAWDRNTDTQYF. In DNA, the CDR3 is TGTGCCATCAGTGCTTGGGACAGAAACACAGATACGCAGTATTTT.

This clone was recorded a few times. The chain joins TRBV5-4 to TRBJ2-5; 7 nucleotides line up with TRBD1. Germline V gives CDR1 SGHNT, CDR2 YYREEE (reference sequence). V was pared by 4 bases and J by 1 base, with 1 base of the junction left unmatched. The CDR3 has 13 amino acids. This chain's CDR3 is CASSRDSQETQYF. The DNA of the CDR3 is TGTGCCAGCAGCCGGGACAGCCAAGAGACCCAGTACTTC. The complete variable domain, with remaining parts taken from reference TRBV5-4 and TRBJ2-5, reads ETGVTQSPTHLIKTRGQQVTLRCSSQSGHNTVSWYQQALGQGPQFIFQYYREEENGRGNFPPRFSGLQFPNYSSELNVNALELDDSALYLCASSRDSQETQYFGPGTRLLVL.

This clone is a singleton in its sample. V gene TRBV10-1 combines with J gene TRBJ1-5; 8 bases are shared with TRBD1. V dropped 9 bases and J dropped 8; count of bases not matched to a gene: 9. Germline V lookup: CDR1 WNHNN, CDR2 SYGVQD (reference sequence). The CDR3 consists of 13 residues. CDR3 amino acids: CARERSGGKPQHF. The CDR3 bases are TGCGCCAGGGAGAGGTCAGGGGGCAAGCCCCAGCATTTT.

This chain links TRBV11-2 with TRBJ1-6; D might be TRBD1 (6 bases). The CDR3 runs to 15 residues. Germline V CDR1 and CDR2: SGHAT, FQNNGV. The V end was cut by 1 base, the J end by 7 bases, with 11 bases between. The chain's CDR3 is CASSLGGGHNSPLHF. CDR3 in DNA: TGTGCCAGCAGCTTAGGCGGGGGCCACAATTCACCCCTCCACTTT.